Listed here are 24 T cell receptor beta chains from one sample, sequenced in a study of blood T cell repertoires in COVID-19. Assay: immunoSEQ multiplex PCR; the TCRdb copy retains only in-frame clones and omits some. The sample records around 190,000 clones, 82% being singletons. What was sequenced was peripheral blood. The receptors shown here come from an older woman with COVID-19, enrolled during active disease.

CDR3 sequence reads: CATGDPSNQPQHF. In DNA, the CDR3 is TGTGCCACAGGGGATCCGAGCAATCAGCCCCAGCATTTT. The rearrangement joins TRBV2 to TRBJ1-5; D may be TRBD1 (6 bases). The CDR3 spans 13 residues. V lost 10 bases and J 1 base, leaving 11 bases between the germline ends. Looked up from germline, CDR1 is SNHLY and CDR2 is FYNNEI. Combining the CDR3 with reference TRBV2 and TRBJ1-5 gives the whole variable domain EPEVTQTPSHQVTQMGQEVILRCVPISNHLYFYWYRQILGQKVEFLVSFYNNEISEKSEIFDDQFSVERPDGSNFTLKIRSTKLEDSAMYFCATGDPSNQPQHFGDGTRLSIL.

This sequence joins TRBV29-1 and TRBJ1-2; 7 bases agree with TRBD1. With 7 bases clipped from V and 4 bases from J, the junction kept 6 bases outside the gene matches. This CDR3 is 12 amino acids long. Germline CDR1 SQVTM, CDR2 ANQGSEA. The CDR3 DNA reads TGCAGCGCCGGACAGGACATCTATGGCTACACCTTC. This gives the protein CSAGQDIYGYTF.

V is TRBV2 and J is TRBJ1-3; D ambiguous. V lost 2 bases to trimming and J lost 0 bases, with 11 bases between them. This CDR3 contains 16 residues. Per germline, CDR1 SNHLY and CDR2 FYNNEI. The CDR3 nucleotides read TGTGCCAGCAGTGAACGTATCCTTTACTCTGGAAACACCATATATTTT. Its translation is CASSERILYSGNTIYF.

The V call is TRBV7-6, the J call TRBJ2-1; 11 bases agree with TRBD2. The CDR3 runs 13 residues. With 6 bases clipped from V and 9 bases from J, the junction kept 4 bases outside the gene matches. Germline CDR1 and CDR2: SGHVS and FNYEAQ. The DNA of the CDR3 is TGTGCCAGCAGACCCGGGACTAGCGGTGAGCAGTTCTTC. This gives the protein CASRPGTSGEQFF.

The chain employs TRBV7-6 and TRBJ1-1, with D maybe TRBD1 (5 bases). This CDR3 has 16 residues. Trimming removed 5 bases from V and 0 bases from J, with 16 bases in between. Germline assignment: CDR1 SGHVS and CDR2 FNYEAQ. Here the CDR3 DNA reads TGTGCCAGCAGCCCAAATCGGGGCGGGATGAACACTGAAGCTTTCTTT. Translation gives CASSPNRGGMNTEAFF.

The V and J genes are TRBV2 and TRBJ1-4; 9 bases are shared with TRBD1. After removal of 3 bases from V and 7 bases from J, the junction contained 6 bases not matched to a gene. The length of the CDR3 is 15 residues. Germline CDR1 SNHLY, CDR2 FYNNEI. The CDR3 DNA follows: TGTGCCAGCAGTGAGGGACAGGGTCGGGGTGAAAAACTGTTTTTT. Its translation is CASSEGQGRGEKLFF.

Only one count was recorded for this clone. The chain carries TRBV27 and TRBJ2-7; 11 positions agree with TRBD1. This CDR3 has 12 residues. CDR1 is MNHEY, CDR2 SMNVEV, per germline (reference sequence). V shed 11 bases, J shed 3 bases, and the junction held 3 bases outside the gene matches. The DNA for the CDR3 is TGTGCCGAGGGGACAGGGGGCTACGAGCAGTACGTC. It encodes CAEGTGGYEQYV.

The chain joins TRBV5-1 to TRBJ2-1; weak D call: TRBD2 (5 bases). The CDR3 has 13 residues. CDR1 and CDR2 from the germline V gene are SGHRS and YFSETQ. Trimming removed 3 bases at V and 8 bases at J, with 12 bases between. The CDR3 region is CASSSNRRYEQFF. In DNA, the CDR3 is TGCGCCAGCAGCTCCAACCGGAGGTATGAGCAGTTCTTC.

V is TRBV9 and J is TRBJ2-6; TRBD2 might be the D (5 bases). Germline V CDR1 and CDR2: SGDLS, YYNGEE. This CDR3 spans 14 amino acids. The V end was cut by 4 bases, the J end by 3 bases, with 8 bases between. The CDR3 protein is CASSKGGGANVLTF. CDR3 coding DNA: TGTGCCAGCAGCAAAGGAGGTGGGGCCAACGTCCTGACTTTC.

V is TRBV23-1 and J is TRBJ1-1; 9 bases align to TRBD1. TRBV23-1 is sorted into the ORF group, with uncertain function. The CDR3 is made up of 18 amino acids. After removal of 3 bases from V and 0 bases from J, the junction contained 11 bases not matched to a gene. The chain's CDR3 is CASSHPGTGLGLNTEAFF. CDR3 nucleotides: TGCGCCAGCAGTCACCCCGGGACAGGGCTCGGCTTGAACACTGAAGCTTTCTTT.

The chain uses TRBV3-1 (or the pseudogene TRBV3-2) and TRBJ1-3; no clear D. The CDR3 is 16 amino acids. Trimming took 2 bases from V and 0 from J, leaving 11 bases between them. The germline gives CDR1 LGHDT, CDR2 YNNKEL (reference sequence). For the CDR3, the DNA is TGTGCCAGCAGCCAACAGTTTGGTAACTCTGGAAACACCATATATTTT. Translation gives CASSQQFGNSGNTIYF.

This chain uses TRBV30 with TRBJ2-1, with 10 nucleotides matching TRBD2. There are 13 residues in the CDR3. V lost 4 bases, J lost 8 bases, and 5 bases stayed unmatched. CDR1 is GTSNPN and CDR2 is SVGIG in the germline V gene (reference sequence). CDR3 sequence (DNA): TGTGCCTGGACTAGCGGGAGAAGCGATGAGCAGTTCTTC. Its protein product is CAWTSGRSDEQFF.

This clone was observed once. The chain is built from TRBV6-5 and TRBJ2-7; weak D call: TRBD2 (5 bases). The V end lost 6 bases, the J end lost 0 bases, and 9 bases lay between the germline ends. CDR1 and CDR2 from the germline V gene are MNHEY and SVGAGI. This CDR3 comprises 13 residues. CDR3 loop: CASRPGSSYEQYV. CDR3 DNA: TGTGCCAGCAGACCGGGAAGCTCCTACGAGCAGTACGTC.

This sequence joins TRBV4-3 and TRBJ2-3; 7 bases map to TRBD1. This CDR3 has 13 residues. Germline loops: CDR1 LGHNA, CDR2 YSLEER. After removal of 4 bases from V and 9 bases from J, the junction contained 7 bases not matched to a gene. The CDR3 here is CASSPTSTGTQYF. As DNA, the CDR3 is TGCGCCAGCAGCCCCACATCGACAGGGACGCAGTATTTT.

CDR3 sequence (DNA): TGTGCCAGCAGCCTACTTAACCGGGACAGGGGGCTCGGACGTAATCAGCCCCAGCATTTT. It is translated as CASSLLNRDRGLGRNQPQHF. The chain is built from TRBV6-2 or TRBV6-3 and TRBJ1-5; 12 positions agree with TRBD1. Germline-derived CDR1 and CDR2 are MNHEY and SVGEGT. Trimming removed 6 bases from V and 4 bases from J; junction bases left unmatched: 19. This CDR3 comprises 20 residues.

This clone has a handful of counts. The chain links TRBV7-9 to TRBJ2-3; D is possibly TRBD2 (7 bases). Trimming shortened V by 4 bases and J by 5 bases, and 16 bases separated the two germline ends. Germline V gives CDR1 SEHNR, CDR2 FQNEAQ (reference sequence). This CDR3 is 15 amino acids long. The CDR3 loop is CASSSARGAGDTQYF. As DNA, the CDR3 is TGTGCCAGCAGCTCGGCCCGGGGGGCCGGAGATACGCAGTATTTT.

Remarks on this clone: This same CDR3 is encoded by further DNA sequences in the sample. V is TRBV9 and J is TRBJ1-2, with D unresolved. The germline CDR1 and CDR2 sequences are SGDLS and YYNGEE. V shed 0 bases and J shed 4 bases, with 7 bases lying between them. CDR3 length: 13 residues. The CDR3 sequence is CASSVARGYGYTF. The CDR3 region has the DNA TGTGCCAGCAGCGTAGCTCGGGGCTATGGCTACACCTTC.

The chain has TRBV5-4 and TRBJ2-3; D call uncertain. Per the germline V gene, CDR1 is SGHNT and CDR2 is YYREEE (reference sequence). V was cut by 0 bases and J by 6 bases, with 14 bases left in between. The CDR3 contains 15 residues. CDR3: CASSLDPSSGDTQYF. The CDR3 bases are TGTGCCAGCAGCTTGGACCCCTCGTCGGGTGATACGCAGTATTTT.

This clone was observed a handful of times. The chain combines TRBV25-1 with TRBJ1-1; 8 nucleotides line up with TRBD1. The CDR3 contains 14 residues. Germline V gene sequence: CDR1 MGHDK, CDR2 SYGVNS. After removal of 5 bases from V and 4 bases from J, the junction contained 6 bases not matched to a gene. CDR3 sequence (DNA): TGTGCCAGCAGTAGACAGGGGACCCGCACTGAAGCTTTCTTT. It yields the protein CASSRQGTRTEAFF.

The chain has TRBV5-4 and TRBJ1-6; a possible D gene is TRBD1 (5 bases). Trimming cost V 0 bases and J 7 bases, with 8 bases left between them. Germline V CDR1 and CDR2: SGHNT, YYREEE (reference sequence). The CDR3 extends over 14 amino acids. This chain's CDR3 is CASSLDRLNSPLHF. CDR3 nucleotides: TGTGCCAGCAGCTTGGACAGGTTAAATTCACCCCTCCACTTT.

V is TRBV19 and J is TRBJ1-5, with 9 bases matching TRBD1. This CDR3 is built from 16 residues. The V gene end was trimmed by 5 bases and the J gene end by 1 base; junction bases not matched to a gene: 6. Germline V lookup: CDR1 LNHDA, CDR2 SQIVND (reference sequence). The DNA for the CDR3 is TGTGCCAGTAGTTGGAGCGGACAGGGGAGCAATCAGCCCCAGCATTTT. Residues: CASSWSGQGSNQPQHF. Full variable domain (outside the CDR3, taken from reference TRBV19 and TRBJ1-5): DGGITQSPKYLFRKEGQNVTLSCEQNLNHDAMYWYRQDPGQGLRLIYYSQIVNDFQKGDIAEGYSVSREKKESFPLTVTSAQKNPTAFYLCASSWSGQGSNQPQHFGDGTRLSIL.

The chain couples TRBV2 to TRBJ2-2, with 7 bases fitting TRBD2. Germline CDR1 and CDR2: SNHLY and FYNNEI. V lost 7 bases and J lost 1; bases outside the gene matches: 3. CDR3 length equals 14 residues. The CDR3 DNA reads TGTGCCAGCATGGCGGGGGTGAACACCGGGGAGCTGTTTTTT. Residues: CASMAGVNTGELFF.

This chain uses TRBV28 with TRBJ2-1; TRBD2 agrees at 12 bases. There are 18 residues in the CDR3. V lost 6 bases, J lost 4 bases, and 13 bases stayed unmatched. CDR1 is MDHEN and CDR2 is SYDVKM in the germline V gene. The chain's CDR3 is CASRSAFGLAGLYNEQFF. In DNA, the CDR3 is TGTGCCAGCAGATCCGCCTTCGGACTAGCGGGATTATACAATGAGCAGTTCTTC.

Here the CDR3 DNA reads TGCAGCGTTGACCCTTTCCCCAATGAGCAGTTCTTC. It codes for CSVDPFPNEQFF. The V gene is TRBV29-1, the J gene TRBJ2-1; D gene unclear. Trimming removed 3 bases from V and 6 bases from J, with 9 bases in between. The length of the CDR3 is 12 residues. CDR1 is SQVTM and CDR2 is ANQGSEA in the germline V gene.